This T cell receptor beta chain was documented in a study of T cells in Graves' hyperthyroidism and ophthalmopathy. Whole-study results and caveats: The blood repertoire included most of the expanded thyroid clonotypes above 0.001.

The CDR3 regions of TCR beta were amplified from RNA transcripts. A first-round RT-PCR of the TCR CDR3 used the HTBI primer set. Via MiXCR, TCRdb re-called the multiplex PCR reads, giving one row per CDR3 protein. Here the sample spans about 270,000 distinct CDR3 sequences, approximately 23% being singletons. V lost 3 bases and J lost 2; bases outside the gene matches: 7. From germline, CDR1 is SGDLS and CDR2 YYNGEE. This CDR3 has 16 amino acids. A remark on this clonotype: Its antigen is not known.

This sequence was found in a young man with Graves' ophthalmopathy. The specimen sequenced was blood. The J gene is TRBJ2-1, the V gene TRBV9, with 8 nucleotides matching TRBD2. CDR3 in amino acids: CASSGSSGGAYNEQFF. The DNA for the CDR3 is TGTGCCAGCAGCGGGTCGAGCGGGGGAGCCTACAATGAGCAGTTCTTC. Together with reference TRBV9 and TRBJ2-1, the CDR3 gives the full variable domain: DSGVTQTPKHLITATGQRVTLRCSPRSGDLSVYWYQQSLDQGLQFLIQYYNGEERAKGNILERFSAQQFPDLHSELNLSSLELGDSALYFCASSGSSGGAYNEQFFGPGTRLTVL.